This TCR beta chain emerged from a study of beta chain features in type 1 diabetes. At the level of the study: All samples yielded 107,917,701 examined sorted cells. General study points: Sequencing from cDNA could over-represent high-TCR-expressing cells. Moderate but significant shortening of TCRB CDR3s was recorded in all four CD4+ subsets from Type 1 diabetes patients.

This clone was detected ten times or more. Its antigen is undetermined. CD45RO/CCR7/CD25/CD127/CD95/CD27 separated CD4+ naive, central memory, regulatory and stem cell-like memory cells by sorting. Germline lookup yields CDR1 SNHLY and CDR2 FYNNEI. The CDR3 loop spans 13 amino acids. V lost 7 bases to trimming and J lost 4 bases, with 13 bases between them. Investigators reverse transcribed all isolated RNA, so they sequenced expressed TCRB transcripts. Some clones are missing from TCRdb's copy, which holds only in-frame ones; the method was immunoSEQ multiplex PCR. The sample lists about 140,000 clones; roughly an eighth were seen once.

This sequence was found in a man between 18 and 29 years old with type 1 diabetes. This chain joins TRBV2 and TRBJ2-5; D gene ambiguous. The sequenced material came from central memory CD4+ T cells from blood. CDR3 region: CASKAARRETQYF. As DNA, the CDR3 is TGTGCCAGCAAGGCGGCTCGCCGAGAGACCCAGTACTTC.